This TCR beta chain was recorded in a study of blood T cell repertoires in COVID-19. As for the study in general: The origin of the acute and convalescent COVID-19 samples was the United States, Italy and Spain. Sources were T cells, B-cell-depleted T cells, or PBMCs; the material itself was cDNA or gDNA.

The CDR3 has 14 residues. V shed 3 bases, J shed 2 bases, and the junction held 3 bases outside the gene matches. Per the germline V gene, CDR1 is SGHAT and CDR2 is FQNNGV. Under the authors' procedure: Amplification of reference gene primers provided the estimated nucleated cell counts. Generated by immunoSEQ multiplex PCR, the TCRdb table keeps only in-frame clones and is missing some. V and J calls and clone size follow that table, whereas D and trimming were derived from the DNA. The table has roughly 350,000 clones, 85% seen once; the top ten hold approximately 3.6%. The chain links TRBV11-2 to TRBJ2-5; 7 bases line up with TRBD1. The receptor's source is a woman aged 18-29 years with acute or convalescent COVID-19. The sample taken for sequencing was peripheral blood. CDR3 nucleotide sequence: TGTGCCAGCAGCTTGGGACAGTTTCAAGAGACCCAGTACTTC. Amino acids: CASSLGQFQETQYF.